The next 21 T cell receptor beta chains were all read from a single sample in a study of T cells in Graves' hyperthyroidism and ophthalmopathy. Amplified TCR beta CDR3 regions derived from RNA transcripts. Carried out on the TCR CDR3, a first-round RT-PCR used the HTBI primer set. Each CDR3 protein is one row after TCRdb ran MiXCR on the multiplex PCR reads. Of fewer than 700,000 distinct CDR3 sequences listed, 17% are singletons. Sequencing was performed on blood. The receptor set was obtained from a woman in her late teens or twenties with Graves' ophthalmopathy.

In its sample, this clonotype was seen many times. In DNA form, the CDR3 reads TGTGCCAGCAGTTACGCCGGGACTAGCGATGGAGAGACCCAGTACTTC. It specifies CASSYAGTSDGETQYF. This sequence joins TRBV6-1 and TRBJ2-5, with TRBD2 matching 10 bases. This CDR3 is built from 16 residues. Germline trimming cut 5 bases from V and 4 bases from J; bases unmatched to any gene: 10. Germline CDR1 and CDR2: MNHNS and SASEGT.

This clonotype was observed at least ten times. This chain connects TRBV12-3 or TRBV12-4 to TRBJ1-4, with D maybe TRBD1 (5 bases). This CDR3 has 15 amino acids. Trimming cost V 5 bases and J 4 bases, with 14 bases left between them. The CDR3 is CASSDGTEDNEKLFF. CDR3 DNA sequence: TGTGCCAGCAGTGATGGGACTGAGGATAATGAAAAACTGTTTTTT.

This clonotype has a count of ten or more. This sequence joins TRBV6-1 and TRBJ2-1; the match to TRBD2 covers 9 bases. The CDR3 spans 15 residues. Germline V CDR1 and CDR2: MNHNS, SASEGT. The junction had 7 bases not matched to a gene; V was cut back by 5 bases and J by 5 bases. CDR3 sequence reads: CASSLAGEDHNEQFF. As DNA, the CDR3 is TGTGCCAGCAGTTTAGCGGGAGAAGACCACAATGAGCAGTTCTTC.

In its sample, this clonotype was seen many times. The chain employs TRBV7-8 and TRBJ2-5; D gene unclear. V lost 1 base and J lost 5, with 11 bases in between. This CDR3 region has 14 residues. Germline V lookup: CDR1 SGHVS, CDR2 FQNEAQ. In DNA form, the CDR3 reads TGTGCCAGCAGCTTAGGACTCCCCCCGGAGACCCAGTACTTC. Encoded protein: CASSLGLPPETQYF.

In its sample, this clonotype was seen a few times. This chain uses TRBV18 with TRBJ2-2; the D gene could be TRBD1 or TRBD2 (5 bases each). The CDR3 is 15 amino acids. Per the germline V gene, CDR1 is KGHSH and CDR2 is LQKENI. V was clipped by 2 bases and J by 6 bases, with 13 bases between them. The CDR3 DNA follows: TGTGCCAGCTCACCATTTGGGGGTGACGCCGGGGAGCTGTTTTTT. It is translated as CASSPFGGDAGELFF.

This clonotype was seen at least ten times. This chain joins TRBV7-2 and TRBJ2-5; maybe TRBD1 (5 bases). The germline gives CDR1 SGHTA, CDR2 FQGNSA. CDR3 length: 13 amino acids. The germline V and J ends were trimmed by 4 bases and 2 bases, with 8 bases remaining between them. CDR3 amino acids: CASSSRVQETQYF. The CDR3 region has the DNA TGTGCCAGCAGCTCCAGGGTTCAAGAGACCCAGTACTTC.

This clonotype was detected ten times or more. The CDR3 sequence is CASSSSGGSPRAFF. The CDR3 DNA follows: TGTGCCAGCAGCTCCTCAGGGGGATCCCCTCGAGCTTTCTTT. The J gene is TRBJ1-1, the V gene TRBV7-8; TRBD1 aligns across 7 bases. The V gene end was trimmed by 4 bases and the J gene end by 10 bases; junction bases not matched to a gene: 12. Germline V gene sequence: CDR1 SGHVS, CDR2 FQNEAQ. This CDR3 contains 14 residues.

This clonotype was seen only a few times. The rearrangement uses TRBV7-9 and TRBJ2-1; TRBD1 or TRBD2 may be the D gene (5 bases each). Trimming removed 3 bases from V and 7 bases from J, with 22 bases in between. This CDR3 is 17 amino acids long. Germline lookup yields CDR1 SEHNR and CDR2 FQNEAQ (reference sequence). The CDR3 loop reads CASSFPTKPGRGNEQFF. The DNA for the CDR3 is TGTGCCAGCAGCTTCCCTACAAAGCCGGGACGTGGGAATGAGCAGTTCTTC.

The chain couples TRBV27 to TRBJ2-2; D perhaps matches TRBD2 (7 bases). The germline V and J ends were trimmed by 8 bases and 4 bases, with 29 bases remaining between them. This CDR3 has 19 residues. The V gene's germline CDR1 is MNHEY and CDR2 SMNVEV (reference sequence). As DNA, the CDR3 is TGTGCCAGCCTCTTTGGGGGCCCGGTTGGCGGGGAGGGCACCGGGGAGCTGTTTTTT. It codes for CASLFGGPVGGEGTGELFF.

This clonotype was seen repeatedly, ten times or more. Mismatch with germline at one junction end may stem from a read error. The chain links TRBV3-1 to TRBJ2-7; D perhaps matches TRBD2 (6 bases). Germline V gene sequence: CDR1 LGHDT, CDR2 YNNKEL (reference sequence). The CDR3 contains 14 residues. The CDR3 region is CASSPGTGDYEQYF. CDR3 nucleotide sequence: TGCGCCAGCAGCCCCGGGACGGGAGACTACGAGCAGTACTTC.

At least ten counts were recorded for this clonotype. The chain is built from TRBV2 and TRBJ1-1; tentative D call: TRBD1 (6 bases). Germline V lookup: CDR1 SNHLY, CDR2 FYNNEI. The CDR3 contains 12 residues. The ends were cut back, 7 bases at V and 7 bases at J, with 13 bases in the middle. For the CDR3, the DNA is TGTGCCAGCATACAGGGCTGGGGTGAAGCTTTCTTT. Translating gives CASIQGWGEAFF.

The table lists this clonotype with many counts. The CDR3 loop is CASSHSGQGAYEQYF. The CDR3 bases are TGCGCCAGCAGCCACTCGGGACAGGGGGCCTACGAGCAGTACTTC. This chain links TRBV4-1 with TRBJ2-7; TRBD1 aligns across 11 bases. Germline loops: CDR1 MGHRA, CDR2 YSYEKL. Trimming at V came to 3 bases and at J to 2 bases, leaving 3 bases not matched to a gene. CDR3 length equals 15 residues.

This clonotype was counted a few times. This rearrangement joins TRBV29-1 to TRBJ2-5, with D unclear. This CDR3 has 13 amino acids. Deletions cut 5 bases from V and 4 bases from J, with 14 bases between. The germline V gene encodes CDR1 SQVTM and CDR2 ANQGSEA. CDR3 region: CSVPVIWGETQYF. The CDR3 bases are TGCAGCGTTCCAGTTATCTGGGGAGAGACCCAGTACTTC.

This clonotype was seen more than once but under ten times. The J gene is TRBJ2-2, the V gene TRBV7-3, with D unclear. The CDR3 is 15 residues long. Germline V lookup: CDR1 SGHTA, CDR2 FQGTGA. Trimming stripped 6 bases from V and 4 bases from J, with 15 bases between. CDR3 sequence reads: CASSPDGGPTGELFF. DNA for the CDR3: TGTGCCAGCAGTCCGGATGGCGGCCCCACCGGGGAGCTGTTTTTT. Full variable domain (remainder filled in from reference TRBV7-3 and TRBJ2-2): GAGVSQTPSNKVTEKGKYVELRCDPISGHTALYWYRQSLGQGPEFLIYFQGTGAADDSGLPNDRFFAVRPEGSVSTLKIQRTERGDSAVYLCASSPDGGPTGELFFGEGSRLTVL.

This clonotype was recorded a few times. V gene TRBV19 combines with J gene TRBJ1-1, with unresolved D. Germline CDR1 and CDR2: LNHDA and SQIVND (reference sequence). The ends were cut back, 3 bases at V and 1 base at J, with 9 bases in the middle. This CDR3 has 14 residues. The CDR3 is CASSMIQKNTEAFF. CDR3 nucleotides: TGTGCCAGTAGTATGATACAGAAGAACACTGAAGCTTTCTTT.

This clonotype was observed at least ten times. The chain employs TRBV2 and TRBJ2-3, with a weak D call TRBD2 (5 bases). Trimming took 5 bases from V and 2 from J, leaving 17 bases between them. The CDR3 covers 16 residues. Germline V CDR1 and CDR2: SNHLY, FYNNEI. Here the CDR3 DNA reads TGTGCCAGCAGTTACGACCGCAGAGGGTCCACAGATACGCAGTATTTT. Its protein product is CASSYDRRGSTDTQYF.

V and J are TRBV30 and TRBJ1-1; weak D call: TRBD1 (6 bases). V shed 3 bases and J shed 8 bases, with 10 bases lying between them. Germline CDR1 reads GTSNPN; CDR2 reads SVGIG (reference sequence). This CDR3 is built from 11 residues. The CDR3, as DNA: TGTGCCTGGAGGACAACAGGGGAAGCTTTCTTT. It codes for CAWRTTGEAFF. Based on the CDR3 plus reference TRBV30 and TRBJ1-1, the full variable domain is SQTIHQWPATLVQPVGSPLSLECTVEGTSNPNLYWYRQAAGRGLQLLFYSVGIGQISSEVPQNLSASRPQDRQFILSSKKLLLSDSGFYLCAWRTTGEAFFGQGTRLTVV.

This clonotype has only a few counts. The gene calls are TRBV20-1 and TRBJ2-3; 7 bases map to TRBD2. The junction had 3 bases not matched to a gene; V was cut back by 8 bases and J by 1 base. Germline-derived CDR1 and CDR2 are DFQATT and SNEGSKA (reference sequence). The CDR3 extends over 12 amino acids. In nucleotides, the CDR3 is TGCAGTCCGGGAGGAGGCACAGATACGCAGTATTTT. It is translated as CSPGGGTDTQYF.

There are many counts of this clonotype. This chain links TRBV20-1 with TRBJ2-7; maybe TRBD1 (6 bases). Germline values: CDR1 DFQATT, CDR2 SNEGSKA (reference sequence). This CDR3 region has 12 residues. V gave up 8 bases and J gave up 0 bases, with 11 bases separating them. The CDR3 reads CSTTGRSYEQYF. The CDR3 DNA reads as TGCAGTACCACAGGGCGCTCCTACGAGCAGTACTTC.

In regard to this clonotype: It may be a read error: a sequence one base away is much more abundant. The rearrangement uses TRBV13 and TRBJ2-2; weak D call: TRBD2 (5 bases). This CDR3 has 14 amino acids. Germline V gives CDR1 PRHDT, CDR2 FYEKMQ (reference sequence). Trimming took off 6 bases at V and 4 bases at J, with 12 bases between the two ends. As DNA, the CDR3 is TGTGCCAGCAGGCTAACGGGGAGCACCGGGGAGCTGTTTTTT. It encodes CASRLTGSTGELFF.

This clonotype was detected many times. The rearrangement uses TRBV29-1 and TRBJ1-1; 7 bases agree with TRBD1. The ends lost 5 bases at V and 5 bases at J; junction bases unmatched: 8. Germline CDR1 is SQVTM and CDR2 is ANQGSEA. The CDR3 runs 13 residues. The CDR3 sequence is CSVYRQGGTEAFF. CDR3 nucleotides: TGCAGCGTTTACAGACAGGGAGGAACTGAAGCTTTCTTT.